This T cell receptor beta chain was profiled in a study of glioma-infiltrating T cells after dendritic cell vaccination. Points from the study as a whole: Few patients contributed both blood and tumor specimens.

The CDR3 is made up of 17 amino acids. V was clipped by 5 bases and J by 7 bases; unmatched bases: 15. The germline CDR1 and CDR2 sequences are SGHTA and FQGTGA. In the case of this clone: Antigen: not known.

Here immunoSEQ multiplex PCR was the method, and the copy in TCRdb shows in-frame clones only, minus some. The table lists tens of thousands of clones, roughly 80% of them singletons. Time point defined: after dendritic cell vaccination, including at tumor progression/relapse. This receptor was obtained from a human donor with glioblastoma. Sequencing used blood, obtained after dendritic cell vaccination. The rearrangement links TRBV7-3 to TRBJ2-1; 9 nucleotides line up with TRBD2. CDR3 protein: CASSLGGSGGLGNEQFF. CDR3 bases: TGTGCCAGCAGCCTAGGAGGTAGCGGGGGCCTCGGGAATGAGCAGTTCTTC.